The entry that follows covers one T cell receptor (beta chain) sequence. The antigen remains unidentified. This sample stems from a study of graft-versus-host responses after intestinal transplantation. V lost 3 bases, J lost 4 bases, and 4 bases lay in between. CDR1 is LNHDA and CDR2 is SQIVND in the germline V gene (reference sequence). The CDR3 length is 13 residues. Some clones are missing from TCRdb's copy, which holds only in-frame ones; the method was immunoSEQ multiplex PCR. Of about 48,000 clones in the sample, about nine tenths are singletons; the top ten hold less than 2.5%. The material was unstimulated CD4+ T cells sorted from spleen or lymph node cells, obtained before transplant. The receptor was isolated from a human donor who was the organ donor for an intestinal transplant. The chain is built from TRBV19 and TRBJ2-6; unclear D gene. In DNA form, the CDR3 reads TGTGCCAGTAGTATTCCGGGGGCCAACGTCCTGACTTTC. Translated: CASSIPGANVLTF.